This passage covers 29 T cell receptor beta chains from one sample sequenced in a study of blood T cells in healthy people across ages (dated by TCRdb to the mid-2010s). The library came from 5' RACE. Sequencing took place on an Illumina HiSeq 2500. The second PCR ran for about 7 to 11 cycles and used a J-beta primer mix along with a sample-barcoded 5' primer. TCRdb handled the public reads itself, with Q25 trimming in fastp and clone calling in MiXCR, and kept productive beta chains. Identical CDR3 proteins give one entry, which carries the most common genes and DNA. Here the sample has 450,000 to 700,000 distinct CDR3 sequences; 25% to 30% occur a single time. The ten top clones hold roughly 20% of the sample. The sequenced material came from blood. These receptors all stem from a woman in her seventies in good health.

The chain couples TRBV7-6 to TRBJ2-7, with TRBD2 matching 11 bases. Per germline, CDR1 SGHVS and CDR2 FNYEAQ. V trimming: 5 bases; J trimming: 4 bases; junction bases outside the gene matches: 4. This CDR3 is built from 14 residues. In DNA, the CDR3 is TGTGCCAGCAGCCCAGGGACTAGCGGTTACGAGCAGTACGTC. As protein: CASSPGTSGYEQYV.

Turning to this clonotype: The DNA is left out, because the CDR3 cannot be placed on it with certainty; the CDR3 is given as TCRdb lists it. The chain joins TRBV5-1 to TRBJ2-3; the table's D call TRBD1 went unverified against the DNA. From its first to its last residue, the CDR3 has 14 amino acids. Germline CDR1 reads SGHRS; CDR2 reads YFSETQ. The CDR3 is CASSFGTGTDTRYF.

The chain uses TRBV15 and TRBJ2-1; 9 positions match TRBD1. Germline loops: CDR1 LNHNV, CDR2 YYDKDF (reference sequence). This CDR3 has 16 residues. Trimming took 8 bases from V and 9 from J; bases not matched to a gene: 17. This CDR3 is CATAGSSGTGIVEQFF. The CDR3, as DNA: TGTGCCACCGCCGGGTCTTCCGGGACAGGGATTGTTGAGCAGTTCTTC.

This clonotype turned up a few times. The V and J genes are TRBV11-2 and TRBJ2-5, with a tentative D call TRBD2 (6 bases). CDR1 and CDR2 (germline): SGHAT, FQNNGV. The V end was cut by 5 bases, the J end by 0 bases, with 16 bases between. There are 16 residues in the CDR3. CDR3 region: CASSPRASAYQETQYF. CDR3 nucleotide sequence: TGTGCCAGCAGCCCAAGGGCTAGCGCGTACCAAGAGACCCAGTACTTC.

The rearrangement uses TRBV10-3 and TRBJ2-4; possible D gene TRBD2, 5 bases. The CDR3 consists of 14 residues. Trimming pared 4 bases from V and 0 bases from J, leaving 7 bases between. CDR1 ENHRY and CDR2 SYGVKD come from the germline V gene. CDR3 DNA: TGTGCCATCAGTGGAGGACTAGCCAAAAACATTCAGTACTTC. Protein: CAISGGLAKNIQYF.

This clonotype has only a few counts. CDR3 amino acids: CASRPGSSPYNEQFF. The CDR3 DNA follows: TGCGCCAGCAGACCAGGCAGCTCCCCCTACAATGAGCAGTTCTTC. The chain is built from TRBV5-1 and TRBJ2-1; D not certain. CDR1 and CDR2 (germline): SGHRS, YFSETQ. V was pared by 5 bases and J by 2 bases, with 14 bases between. This CDR3 is built from 15 residues.

In its sample, this clonotype was seen a few times. The chain couples TRBV10-3 to TRBJ1-1; tentative D call: TRBD1 (5 bases). Trimming cost V 3 bases and J 4 bases, with 15 bases left between them. This CDR3 contains 15 residues. The germline V gene has CDR1 ENHRY and CDR2 SYGVKD. The CDR3 reads CAISDPGVSSTEAFF. CDR3 nucleotides: TGTGCCATCAGTGACCCGGGGGTTTCGAGCACTGAAGCTTTCTTT.

This clonotype was observed a handful of times. The V call is TRBV6-5, the J call TRBJ1-2; D might be TRBD1 (5 bases). The CDR3 is made up of 13 amino acids. Germline V gene lookup returns CDR1 MNHEY and CDR2 SVGAGI. Trimming stripped 10 bases from V and 5 bases from J, with 17 bases between. CDR3 loop: CATHAGGIYGYTF. CDR3 sequence (DNA): TGTGCCACCCATGCGGGGGGGATTTATGGCTACACCTTC.

The V gene is TRBV28, the J gene TRBJ1-2; D call uncertain. The CDR3 has 14 amino acids. With 1 base removed from V and 4 bases from J, the gap between germline ends came to 10 bases. Germline V gives CDR1 MDHEN, CDR2 SYDVKM. The CDR3 sequence: CASSLSGRSYGYTF. Here the CDR3 DNA reads TGTGCCAGCAGTTTATCCGGCAGATCCTATGGCTACACCTTC.

This chain joins TRBV7-8 and TRBJ2-2; the match to TRBD2 covers 8 bases. Germline lookup yields CDR1 SGHVS and CDR2 FQNEAQ. The CDR3 spans 16 residues. The V gene end was trimmed by 4 bases and the J gene end by 4 bases; junction bases not matched to a gene: 8. The CDR3 loop reads CASSSFGGGTTGELFF. The CDR3 coding sequence is TGTGCCAGCAGCTCCTTTGGCGGGGGGACCACCGGGGAGCTGTTTTTT.

V is TRBV6-4 and J is TRBJ2-3, with 10 bases identical to TRBD2. CDR3 size: 14 residues. The J segment lost 4 bases and the V segment lost 4 bases, leaving 2 bases of the junction unmatched. Germline lookup yields CDR1 MRHNA and CDR2 SNTAGT. CDR3 bases: TGTGCCAGCAGTGCTAGCGGGAGCCCAGATACGCAGTATTTT. It encodes CASSASGSPDTQYF.

This clonotype showed up just once. One end of the junction fails to match germline, which may point to a read error. The rearrangement uses TRBV18 and TRBJ2-5; D possibly uses TRBD1 or TRBD2 (5 bases each). CDR1 KGHSH and CDR2 LQKENI come from the germline V gene. The CDR3 spans 11 residues. The CDR3 coding sequence is TGTGCCAGCTCACTAGGGGAGACCCAGTGCTTC. Residues: CASSLGETQCF.

The chain links TRBV4-3 to TRBJ2-7, with D uncertain. The CDR3 is made up of 14 amino acids. Germline V gene sequence: CDR1 LGHNA, CDR2 YSLEER. Trimming removed 5 bases from V and 0 bases from J, with 11 bases in between. The CDR3: CASSARMSSYEQYF. The CDR3 DNA reads TGCGCCAGCAGCGCCCGCATGAGCTCCTACGAGCAGTACTTC.

This clonotype was seen once. This CDR3 reads CASSVTGSSYNEQYF. In DNA form, the CDR3 reads TGTGCCAGCAGTGTAACAGGAAGCTCCTACAATGAGCAGTACTTC. This sequence joins TRBV25-1 and TRBJ2-5; D possibly corresponds to TRBD1 (5 bases). The germline CDR1 and CDR2 sequences are MGHDK and SYGVNS. The CDR3 is 15 amino acids. V was pared by 4 bases and J by 11 bases, with 23 bases between.

CDR3 nucleotides: TGTGCCATCTCGAGGGGCACTAATGAAAAACTGTTTTTT. Translation: CAISRGTNEKLFF. The rearrangement uses TRBV10-3 and TRBJ1-4, with a possible D match to TRBD1 (5 bases). Germline assignment: CDR1 ENHRY and CDR2 SYGVKD. Trimming removed 8 bases from V and 2 bases from J, with 9 bases in between. The CDR3 has 13 residues.

This clonotype was found a few times. This chain connects TRBV20-1 to TRBJ2-1, with a possible D match to TRBD1 (5 bases). Germline V CDR1 and CDR2: DFQATT, SNEGSKA (reference sequence). The CDR3 has 13 amino acids. V shed 6 bases and J shed 4 bases, with 13 bases lying between them. CDR3 DNA: TGCAGTGCCTACCGTCAGGGTTACAATGAGCAGTTCTTC. Translating gives CSAYRQGYNEQFF.

This clonotype was seen more than once but under ten times. The V gene is TRBV20-1, the J gene TRBJ2-7, with D perhaps TRBD2 (6 bases). The CDR3 sequence is 14 residues long. Germline V gene data show CDR1 as DFQATT and CDR2 as SNEGSKA (reference sequence). V was clipped by 3 bases and J by 0 bases, with 12 bases between them. The CDR3 here is CSASGGVSSYEQYF. The DNA for the CDR3 is TGCAGTGCTAGTGGCGGGGTTAGCTCCTACGAGCAGTACTTC.

The chain carries TRBV20-1 and TRBJ1-4, with D perhaps matching TRBD1 (5 bases). V gave up 2 bases and J gave up 8 bases, with 18 bases separating them. The CDR3 runs 15 residues. The germline V gene encodes CDR1 DFQATT and CDR2 SNEGSKA (reference sequence). The CDR3 nucleotides are TGCAGTGCTAGAAGGCGGGGCCAGTTTAAAGAAAAACTGTTTTTT. Protein product: CSARRRGQFKEKLFF.

The V and J genes are TRBV7-6 and TRBJ2-5, with D possibly being TRBD2 (6 bases). The germline V gene has CDR1 SGHVS and CDR2 FNYEAQ. Trimming stripped 4 bases from V and 5 bases from J, with 14 bases between. This CDR3 has 14 residues. This chain's CDR3 is CASSYVEGTETQYF. DNA for the CDR3: TGTGCCAGCAGCTATGTGGAGGGGACCGAGACCCAGTACTTC. Filled out from reference TRBV7-6 and TRBJ2-5, the complete variable domain reads GAGVSQSPRYKVTKRGQDVALRCDPISGHVSLYWYRQALGQGPEFLTYFNYEAQQDKSGLPNDRFSAERPEGSISTLTIQRTEQRDSAMYRCASSYVEGTETQYFGPGTRLLVL.

Only a few counts were recorded for this clonotype. The chain is built from TRBV28 and TRBJ2-5; D may be TRBD1 (5 bases). Germline assignment: CDR1 MDHEN and CDR2 SYDVKM. The CDR3 length is 13 residues. Trimming took 5 bases from V and 3 from J, leaving 10 bases between them. This CDR3 is CASSTGFEETQYF. CDR3 in DNA: TGTGCCAGCAGTACAGGTTTCGAAGAGACCCAGTACTTC.

The chain joins TRBV2 to TRBJ1-1; D remains ambiguous. This CDR3 is 11 amino acids long. Germline assignment: CDR1 SNHLY and CDR2 FYNNEI. Between the trimmed V and J ends, which lost 9 bases and 4 bases, there was a span of 9 bases. The CDR3 protein is CASTVFTEAFF. The CDR3 region has the DNA TGTGCCAGTACAGTTTTCACTGAAGCTTTCTTT.

The rearrangement links TRBV4-3 to TRBJ1-1; a possible D gene is TRBD1 (5 bases). The CDR3 sequence is 20 residues long. V lost 3 bases and J lost 3, with 29 bases in between. In germline, CDR1 is LGHNA, CDR2 YSLEER. CDR3 nucleotide sequence: TGCGCCAGCAGCCAGAACGCCGGGGGGACGGCGAAAAGCCTGTACACTGAAGCTTTCTTT. As protein: CASSQNAGGTAKSLYTEAFF.

This chain uses TRBV4-3 with TRBJ2-5; D ambiguous. Trimming took off 1 base at V and 2 bases at J, with 8 bases between the two ends. The V gene's germline CDR1 is LGHNA and CDR2 YSLEER. This CDR3 region has 14 residues. CDR3 nucleotide sequence: TGCGCCAGCAGCCAAGCTCGAGATCAAGAGACCCAGTACTTC. Amino acid sequence: CASSQARDQETQYF.

This clonotype appeared a few times. V usage is TRBV20-1 and J usage is TRBJ2-3; 13 nucleotides match TRBD2. With V trimmed by 2 bases and J by 9 bases, 14 bases remained unmatched. CDR3 size: 17 residues. Germline V gene data show CDR1 as DFQATT and CDR2 as SNEGSKA (reference sequence). CDR3 region: CSARPGTSGAEGRTQYF. CDR3 nucleotides: TGCAGTGCTAGACCAGGGACTAGCGGGGCCGAAGGTAGGACGCAGTATTTT.

There are many counts of this clonotype. The J gene is TRBJ2-5, the V gene TRBV2; 8 nucleotides agree with TRBD2. The CDR3 consists of 17 residues. Germline CDR1 and CDR2: SNHLY and FYNNEI. V shed 4 bases, J shed 5 bases, and the junction held 15 bases outside the gene matches. The CDR3 coding sequence is TGTGCCAGCAGTGGAGGGAGAACTAGCGGTCGGTGGGAGACCCAGTACTTC. It is translated as CASSGGRTSGRWETQYF.

This clonotype is a singleton in its sample. This chain uses TRBV18 with TRBJ2-7; 9 positions agree with TRBD2. Germline loops: CDR1 KGHSH, CDR2 LQKENI. V dropped 2 bases and J dropped 5; count of bases not matched to a gene: 7. This CDR3 comprises 15 residues. CDR3: CASSPATSGGHEQYF. In nucleotides, the CDR3 is TGTGCCAGCTCACCAGCGACTAGCGGCGGACACGAGCAGTACTTC.

This clonotype was seen only a few times. The chain recombines TRBV7-9 with TRBJ1-2; 10 nucleotides align to TRBD1. The germline gives CDR1 SEHNR, CDR2 FQNEAQ (reference sequence). The CDR3 spans 13 residues. J gave up 9 bases and V 4 bases, and 5 bases lay outside the gene matches. The CDR3 nucleotides are TGTGCCAGCAGCTCAGGGACAGGGGATCGCTACACCTTC. It codes for CASSSGTGDRYTF.

The chain joins TRBV7-3 to TRBJ2-5, with TRBD2 matching over 14 bases. Matching the DNA end better, TRBJ2-1 makes the J call doubtful. Germline V gene sequence: CDR1 SGHTA, CDR2 FQGTGA. This CDR3 has 18 residues. CDR3 loop: CASSPKVKTSGGANEQFF. CDR3 coding DNA: TGTGCCAGCAGCCCCAAAGTAAAGACTAGCGGGGGGGCTAATGAGCAGTTCTTC.

This clonotype was seen ten or more times. The chain joins TRBV7-6 to TRBJ2-7, with 12 positions matching TRBD2. CDR3 size: 19 residues. V dropped 0 bases and J dropped 3; count of bases not matched to a gene: 12. Looked up from germline, CDR1 is SGHVS and CDR2 is FNYEAQ. The CDR3 loop reads CASSLAGTSGGYTGYEQYF. DNA of the CDR3: TGTGCCAGCAGCTTAGCTGGCACTAGCGGGGGGTACACAGGCTACGAGCAGTACTTC.